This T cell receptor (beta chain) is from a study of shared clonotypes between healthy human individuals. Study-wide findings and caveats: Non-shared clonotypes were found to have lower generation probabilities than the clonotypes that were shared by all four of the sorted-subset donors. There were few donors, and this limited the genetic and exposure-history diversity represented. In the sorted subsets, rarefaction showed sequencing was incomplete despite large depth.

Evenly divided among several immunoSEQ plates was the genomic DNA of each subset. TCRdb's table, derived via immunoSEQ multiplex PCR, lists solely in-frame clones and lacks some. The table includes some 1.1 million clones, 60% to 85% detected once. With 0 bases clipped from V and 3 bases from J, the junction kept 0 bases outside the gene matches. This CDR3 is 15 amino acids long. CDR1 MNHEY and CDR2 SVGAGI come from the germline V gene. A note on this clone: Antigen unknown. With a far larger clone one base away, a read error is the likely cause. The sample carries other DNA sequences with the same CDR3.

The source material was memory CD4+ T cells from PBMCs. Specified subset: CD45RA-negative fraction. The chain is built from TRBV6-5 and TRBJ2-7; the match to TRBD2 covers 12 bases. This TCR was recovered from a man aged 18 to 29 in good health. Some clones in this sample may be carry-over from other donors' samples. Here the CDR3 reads CASSYSTSGGYEQYF. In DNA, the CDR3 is TGTGCCAGCAGTTACTCGACTAGCGGGGGCTACGAGCAGTACTTC.